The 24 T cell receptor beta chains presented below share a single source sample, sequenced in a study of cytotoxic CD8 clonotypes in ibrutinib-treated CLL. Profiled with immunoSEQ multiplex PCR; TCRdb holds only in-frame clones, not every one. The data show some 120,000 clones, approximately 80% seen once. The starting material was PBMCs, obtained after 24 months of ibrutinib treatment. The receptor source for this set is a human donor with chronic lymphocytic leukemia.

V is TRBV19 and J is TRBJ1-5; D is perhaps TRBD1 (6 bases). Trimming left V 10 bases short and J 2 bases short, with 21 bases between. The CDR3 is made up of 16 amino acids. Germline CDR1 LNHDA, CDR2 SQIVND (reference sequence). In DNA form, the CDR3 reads TGTGCCACCAAGGGGGAGGGGCCTAGGGGCAATCAGCCCCAGCATTTT. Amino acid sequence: CATKGEGPRGNQPQHF.

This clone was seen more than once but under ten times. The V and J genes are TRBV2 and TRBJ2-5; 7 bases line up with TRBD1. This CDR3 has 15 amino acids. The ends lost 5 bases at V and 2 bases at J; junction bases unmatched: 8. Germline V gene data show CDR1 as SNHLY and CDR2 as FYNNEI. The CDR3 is CASSLLMTGQETQYF. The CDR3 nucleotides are TGTGCCAGCAGTCTCCTAATGACAGGGCAAGAGACCCAGTACTTC. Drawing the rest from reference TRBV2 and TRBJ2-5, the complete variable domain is EPEVTQTPSHQVTQMGQEVILRCVPISNHLYFYWYRQILGQKVEFLVSFYNNEISEKSEIFDDQFSVERPDGSNFTLKIRSTKLEDSAMYFCASSLLMTGQETQYFGPGTRLLVL.

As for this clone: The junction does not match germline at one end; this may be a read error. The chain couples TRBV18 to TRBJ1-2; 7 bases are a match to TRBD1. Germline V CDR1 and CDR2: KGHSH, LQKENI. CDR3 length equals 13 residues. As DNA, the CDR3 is TGTGCCAGCTCACCACTCCGGGACAGAGCTCCCAACTTC. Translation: CASSPLRDRAPNF.

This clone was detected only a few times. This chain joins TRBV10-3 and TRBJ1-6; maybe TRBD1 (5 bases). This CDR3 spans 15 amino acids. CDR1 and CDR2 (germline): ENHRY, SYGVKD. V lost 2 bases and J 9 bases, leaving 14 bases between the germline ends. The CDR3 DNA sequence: TGTGCCATCAGTGAGGCGGGGGACCCCGGTTCACCCCTCCACTTT. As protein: CAISEAGDPGSPLHF.

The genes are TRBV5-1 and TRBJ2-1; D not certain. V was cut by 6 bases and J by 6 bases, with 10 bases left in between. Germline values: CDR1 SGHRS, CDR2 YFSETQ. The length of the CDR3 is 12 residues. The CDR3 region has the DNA TGCGCCAGCACGAGGAGCCGCAATGAGCAGTTCTTC. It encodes CASTRSRNEQFF. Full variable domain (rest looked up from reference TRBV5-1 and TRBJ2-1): KAGVTQTPRYLIKTRGQQVTLSCSPISGHRSVSWYQQTPGQGLQFLFEYFSETQRNKGNFPGRFSGRQFSNSRSEMNVSTLELGDSALYLCASTRSRNEQFFGPGTRLTVL.

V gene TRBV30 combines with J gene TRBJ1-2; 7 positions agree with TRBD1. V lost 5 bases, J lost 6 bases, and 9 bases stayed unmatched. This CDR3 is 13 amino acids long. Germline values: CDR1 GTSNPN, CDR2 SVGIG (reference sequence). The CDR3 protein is CAWGRDSLNGYTF. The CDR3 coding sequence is TGTGCCTGGGGACGGGACAGTCTAAATGGCTACACCTTC.

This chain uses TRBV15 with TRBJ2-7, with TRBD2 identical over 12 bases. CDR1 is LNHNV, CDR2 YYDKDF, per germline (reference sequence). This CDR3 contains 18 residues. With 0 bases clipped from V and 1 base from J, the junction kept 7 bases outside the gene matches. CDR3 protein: CATSRDLSTSGGSYEQYF. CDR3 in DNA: TGTGCCACCAGCAGAGATTTATCTACTAGCGGGGGGTCCTACGAGCAGTACTTC.

CDR3 in amino acids: CASSSRGNPPGANVLTF. CDR3 DNA: TGTGCCAGCAGCTCCCGAGGGAACCCTCCTGGGGCCAACGTCCTGACTTTC. The gene calls are TRBV7-2 and TRBJ2-6; possible D gene TRBD2, 5 bases. Trimming stripped 4 bases from V and 2 bases from J, with 15 bases between. This CDR3 spans 17 amino acids. From germline, CDR1 is SGHTA and CDR2 FQGNSA.

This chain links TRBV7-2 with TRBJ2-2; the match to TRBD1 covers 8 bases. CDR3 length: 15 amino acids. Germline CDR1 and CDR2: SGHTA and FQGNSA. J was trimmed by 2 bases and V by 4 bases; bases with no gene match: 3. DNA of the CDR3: TGTGCCAGCAGCTCACAGGGGGACAACACCGGGGAGCTGTTTTTT. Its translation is CASSSQGDNTGELFF.

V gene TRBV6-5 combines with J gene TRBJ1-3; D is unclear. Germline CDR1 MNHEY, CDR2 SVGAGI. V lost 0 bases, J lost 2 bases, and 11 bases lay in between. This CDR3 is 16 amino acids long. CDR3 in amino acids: CASSYSTRYPGNTIYF. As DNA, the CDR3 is TGTGCCAGCAGTTACTCCACCAGGTATCCTGGAAACACCATATATTTT.

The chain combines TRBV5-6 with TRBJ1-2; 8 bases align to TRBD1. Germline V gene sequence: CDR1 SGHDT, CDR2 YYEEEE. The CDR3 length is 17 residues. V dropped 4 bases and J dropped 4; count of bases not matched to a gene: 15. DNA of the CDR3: TGTGCCAGCAGCCGAGACATTCCGACAGGGGACGTCTATGGCTACACCTTC. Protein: CASSRDIPTGDVYGYTF.

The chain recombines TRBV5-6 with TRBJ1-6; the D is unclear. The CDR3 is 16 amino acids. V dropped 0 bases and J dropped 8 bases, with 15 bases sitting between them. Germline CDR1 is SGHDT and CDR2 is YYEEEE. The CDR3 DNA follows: TGTGCCAGCAGCTTGGGGACCTACCCCCGGGATTCACCCCTCCACTTT. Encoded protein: CASSLGTYPRDSPLHF.

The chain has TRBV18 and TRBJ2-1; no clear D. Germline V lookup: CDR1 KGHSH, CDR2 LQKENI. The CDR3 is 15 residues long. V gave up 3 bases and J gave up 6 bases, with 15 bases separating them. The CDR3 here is CASSPKVSTGNEQFF. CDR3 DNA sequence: TGTGCCAGCTCACCTAAAGTTTCTACGGGCAATGAGCAGTTCTTC.

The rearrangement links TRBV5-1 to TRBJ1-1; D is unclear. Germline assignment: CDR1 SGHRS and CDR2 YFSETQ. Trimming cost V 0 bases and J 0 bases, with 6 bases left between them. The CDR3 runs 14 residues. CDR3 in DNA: TGCGCCAGCAGCTTGGGAATTATGAACACTGAAGCTTTCTTT. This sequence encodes CASSLGIMNTEAFF.

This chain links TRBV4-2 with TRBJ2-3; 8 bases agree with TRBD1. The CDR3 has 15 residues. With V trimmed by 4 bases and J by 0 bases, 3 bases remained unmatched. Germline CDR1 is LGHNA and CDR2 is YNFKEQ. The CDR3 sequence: CASSPRTGSTDTQYF. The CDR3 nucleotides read TGTGCCAGCAGCCCGCGGACAGGGAGCACAGATACGCAGTATTTT.

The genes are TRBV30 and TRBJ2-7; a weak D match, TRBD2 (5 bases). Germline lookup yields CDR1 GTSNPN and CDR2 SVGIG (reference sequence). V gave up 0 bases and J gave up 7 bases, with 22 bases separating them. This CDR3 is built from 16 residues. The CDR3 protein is CAWSVVVGMALREQYF. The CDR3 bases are TGTGCCTGGAGTGTGGTTGTCGGGATGGCCCTACGGGAGCAGTACTTC.

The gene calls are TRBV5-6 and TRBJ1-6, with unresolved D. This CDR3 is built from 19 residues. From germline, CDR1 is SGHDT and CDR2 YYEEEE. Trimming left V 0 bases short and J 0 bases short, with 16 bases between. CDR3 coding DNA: TGTGCCAGCAGCTTGGGTTGGTCCCCAGGTGGCTCCTATAATTCACCCCTCCACTTT. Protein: CASSLGWSPGGSYNSPLHF.

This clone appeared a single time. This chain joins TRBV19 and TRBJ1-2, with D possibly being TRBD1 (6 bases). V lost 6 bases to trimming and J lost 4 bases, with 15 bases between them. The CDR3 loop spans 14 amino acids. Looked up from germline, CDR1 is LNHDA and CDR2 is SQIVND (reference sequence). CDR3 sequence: CASRPQGSGYGYTF. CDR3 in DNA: TGTGCCAGTAGACCCCAGGGGTCGGGCTATGGCTACACCTTC. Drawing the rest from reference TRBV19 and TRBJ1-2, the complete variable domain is DGGITQSPKYLFRKEGQNVTLSCEQNLNHDAMYWYRQDPGQGLRLIYYSQIVNDFQKGDIAEGYSVSREKKESFPLTVTSAQKNPTAFYLCASRPQGSGYGYTFGSGTRLTVV.

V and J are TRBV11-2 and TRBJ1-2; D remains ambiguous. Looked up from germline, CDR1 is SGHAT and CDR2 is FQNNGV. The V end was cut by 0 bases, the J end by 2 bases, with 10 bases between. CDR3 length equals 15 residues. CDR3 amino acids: CASSLDIRLNYGYTF. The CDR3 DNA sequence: TGTGCCAGCAGCTTAGATATTAGGCTAAACTATGGCTACACCTTC.

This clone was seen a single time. CDR3 sequence reads: CASSPSGGSYNEQFF. The CDR3, as DNA: TGTGCCAGTAGTCCCAGCGGGGGCTCCTACAATGAGCAGTTCTTC. The chain links TRBV19 to TRBJ2-1, with 8 bases matching TRBD2. This CDR3 is built from 15 residues. V lost 5 bases to trimming and J lost 0 bases; unmatched junction nucleotides: 3. Germline V lookup: CDR1 LNHDA, CDR2 SQIVND (reference sequence).

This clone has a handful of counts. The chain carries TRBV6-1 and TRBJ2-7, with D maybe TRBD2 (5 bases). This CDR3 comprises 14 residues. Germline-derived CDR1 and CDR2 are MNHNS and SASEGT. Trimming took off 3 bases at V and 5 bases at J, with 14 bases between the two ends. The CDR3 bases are TGTGCCAGCAGTGATCAAGGACCGAGGGACGAGCAGTACTTC. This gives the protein CASSDQGPRDEQYF.

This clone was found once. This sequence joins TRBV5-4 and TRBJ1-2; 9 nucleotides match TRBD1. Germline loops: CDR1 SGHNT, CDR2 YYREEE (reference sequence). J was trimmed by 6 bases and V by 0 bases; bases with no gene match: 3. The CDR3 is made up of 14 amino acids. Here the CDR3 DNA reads TGTGCCAGCAGCTTGGACAGGGGGCTGGATGGCTACACCTTC. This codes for CASSLDRGLDGYTF.

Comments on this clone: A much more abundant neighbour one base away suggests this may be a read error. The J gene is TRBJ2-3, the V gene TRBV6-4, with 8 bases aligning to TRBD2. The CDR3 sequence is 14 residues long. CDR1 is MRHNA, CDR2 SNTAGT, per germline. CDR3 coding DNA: TGTGTCAGCAGCCACACGGGAGGGTCAGATACGCAGTATTTT. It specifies CVSSHTGGSDTQYF.

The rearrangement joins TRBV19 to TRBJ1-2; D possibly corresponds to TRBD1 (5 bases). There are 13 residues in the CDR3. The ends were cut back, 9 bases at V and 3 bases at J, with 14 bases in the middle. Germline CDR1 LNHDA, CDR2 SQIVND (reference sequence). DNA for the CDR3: TGTGCCAGCCTTTTTACAGGAGACTATGGCTACACCTTC. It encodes CASLFTGDYGYTF. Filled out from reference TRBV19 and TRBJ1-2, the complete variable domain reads DGGITQSPKYLFRKEGQNVTLSCEQNLNHDAMYWYRQDPGQGLRLIYYSQIVNDFQKGDIAEGYSVSREKKESFPLTVTSAQKNPTAFYLCASLFTGDYGYTFGSGTRLTVV.